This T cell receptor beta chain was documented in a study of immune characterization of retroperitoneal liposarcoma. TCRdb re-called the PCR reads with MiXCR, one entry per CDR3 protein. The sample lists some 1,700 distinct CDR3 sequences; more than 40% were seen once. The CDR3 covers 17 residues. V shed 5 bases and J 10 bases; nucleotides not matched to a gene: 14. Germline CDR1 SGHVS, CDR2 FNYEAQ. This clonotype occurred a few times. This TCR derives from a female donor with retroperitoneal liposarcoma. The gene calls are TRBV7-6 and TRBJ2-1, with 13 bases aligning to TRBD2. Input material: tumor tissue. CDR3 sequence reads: CASSTTSGGSMSYEQFF. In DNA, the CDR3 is TGTGCCAGCAGCACGACTAGCGGGGGGTCCATGTCCTACGAGCAGTTCTTC.